This entry concerns a single TCR beta chain. The source of the sample is a study of blood T cells in healthy people across ages. The CDR3 loop spans 16 amino acids. The V and J ends lost 3 bases and 6 bases respectively, with 21 bases between them. Germline V gene lookup returns CDR1 MNHEY and CDR2 SMNVEV (reference sequence). Then a second PCR, running roughly 6 to 12 cycles, was carried out with a sample-barcoded 5' primer and a J-beta primer mix. The authors tagged each cDNA molecule using a template-switch adaptor with 12 random nucleotides. From each sample, at least 2.5 million paired-end reads containing CDR3 were obtained. TCRdb redid the calling of the 5' RACE reads with MiXCR, one entry per CDR3 protein. In the table there are around 780,000 distinct CDR3 sequences, roughly three fifths of which are singletons.

The chain uses TRBV27 and TRBJ2-7; D may be TRBD2 (6 bases). This TCR derives from a man aged 40-49 years in good health. The sequenced sample was blood. The CDR3 DNA reads as TGTGCCAGCAGTTTTGCTAGATTGCCCCGGAGGGGCGAGCAGTACTTC. Protein product: CASSFARLPRRGEQYF.